Listed below are T cell receptor beta chains from one sample, sequenced in a study of early T cells in non-severe SARS-CoV-2 infection. TCRdb reprocessed the 5' RACE reads with MiXCR, giving one entry per CDR3 protein. The data hold 55,000 to 70,000 distinct CDR3 sequences, with 9.5% to 15% observed a single time. Sample: whole blood. Receptor source: an adult who was a healthcare worker with PCR-confirmed SARS-CoV-2 infection or an uninfected control (not recorded which). The conserved cysteine and the conserved F or W are not part of the CDR3 here.

11	TRBV10-3	TRBJ1-2	AISWTVNYGYT
11	TRBV7-3	TRBJ2-5	ASSEDDQETQY
11	TRBV20-1	TRBJ2-5	STTSGGQETQY
12	TRBV10-3	TRBJ2-5	AISERGAKETQY
12	TRBV15	TRBJ2-5	ATSTTGVQETQY
14	TRBV20-1	TRBJ2-1	SAPRPTSGGAGEQF
12	TRBV7-9	TRBJ1-1	ASSFPQGYTEAF
12	TRBV18	TRBJ2-7	ASSPLILGEEQY
14	TRBV20-1	TRBJ2-7	SARDRGAGQVYEQY
12	TRBV7-9	TRBJ1-5	ASSPGTAHRPQH
14	TRBV5-1	TRBJ1-6	ASSGGGSSYNSPLH
12	TRBV7-7	TRBJ2-5	ASSLGLGRETQY
10	TRBV29-1	TRBJ2-6	SVVAGANVLT
15	TRBV7-6	TRBJ2-5	ASSLGWAGGSQETQY
14	TRBV3-1	TRBJ2-2	ASSHGTLANTGELF
15	TRBV6-6	TRBJ2-1	ASSYWSRDYRPNEQF
12	TRBV6-5	TRBJ1-3	ASSPPGMGNTIY
12	TRBV6-1	TRBJ1-1	ASSTFPLGTEAF
11	TRBV3-1	TRBJ1-4	ASSQTGGEKLF
12	TRBV6-2/TRBV6-3	TRBJ2-1	ASSYPDSYNEQF
13	TRBV24-1	TRBJ1-4	ATSDLGKRREKLF
13	TRBV5-1	TRBJ2-7	ASSRTGLSSYEQY
13	TRBV5-4	TRBJ2-2	ASSFRRGDTGELF
10	TRBV12-3/TRBV12-4	TRBJ1-4	ASSGTNEKLF
15	TRBV25-1	TRBJ2-1	ASSAHEQGNFYNEQF
13	TRBV13	TRBJ2-5	ASSHRQGRGETQY
10	TRBV11-2	TRBJ1-1	ASSSPSRAAF
12	TRBV30	TRBJ2-1	AWGPPVGNNEQF
11	TRBV7-2	TRBJ2-7	ASSLNRGQEQY
15	TRBV5-1	TRBJ2-3	ASSLRSAGGGTDTQY
10	TRBV12-3/TRBV12-4	TRBJ1-2	ASSFGGYGYT